The rows below give T cell receptor beta chains drawn from one sample of a study of blood T cell repertoires in COVID-19. This table comes from immunoSEQ multiplex PCR, and its TCRdb copy is limited to in-frame clones, with some not included. The sample has roughly 330,000 clones; about 85% are singletons. The sample taken for sequencing was PBMCs or T cells enriched from blood (not recorded which). The receptor source for this set is a woman in her 30s who had recovered from COVID-19. Both conserved end residues are part of each CDR3. Each record gives: clone size, V gene, D gene, J gene, CDR3 DNA, CDR3 protein. The D gene is left open where the match is weak. Clone size, where shown, is once, few, many, or a class for clones that have expanded.

clone_size: NA
v_call: TRBV7-9
d_call: TRBD1
j_call: TRBJ1-4
cdr3_nt: TGTGCCAGCAGCTTAGGGGACAGCCGAAATGAAAAACTGTTTTTT
cdr3_aa: CASSLGDSRNEKLFF

clone_size: NA
v_call: TRBV30
d_call: NA
j_call: TRBJ1-1
cdr3_nt: TGTGCCTGGAGTAAGGGTAGGGGATTGAACACTGAAGCTTTCTTT
cdr3_aa: CAWSKGRGLNTEAFF

clone_size: NA
v_call: TRBV11-2
d_call: NA
j_call: TRBJ2-7
cdr3_nt: TGTGCCAGCAGCTTAGAACGGGTCCACGAGCAGTACTTC
cdr3_aa: CASSLERVHEQYF

clone_size: NA
v_call: TRBV19
d_call: TRBD1
j_call: TRBJ1-2
cdr3_nt: TGTGCCAGTAGTACCGGGACAGCACCTAACTATGGCTACACCTTC
cdr3_aa: CASSTGTAPNYGYTF

clone_size: NA
v_call: TRBV19
d_call: NA
j_call: TRBJ2-2
cdr3_nt: TGTGCCAGTAGCACCACAGGGTACACCGGGGAGCTGTTTTTT
cdr3_aa: CASSTTGYTGELFF

clone_size: NA
v_call: TRBV5-6
d_call: TRBD2
j_call: TRBJ2-7
cdr3_nt: TGTGCCAGCAGAAACCTAGCGGGGACCCCGGGCGAGCAGTACTTC
cdr3_aa: CASRNLAGTPGEQYF

clone_size: NA
v_call: TRBV19
d_call: TRBD2
j_call: TRBJ2-1
cdr3_nt: TGTGCCAGTAGTATTGCCAGCGGGGGCTCCTACAATGAGCAGTTCTTC
cdr3_aa: CASSIASGGSYNEQFF

clone_size: NA
v_call: TRBV6-2/TRBV6-3
d_call: TRBD1
j_call: TRBJ1-6
cdr3_nt: TGTGCCAGCAGTTACGACAGGGTTCAATCACCCCTCCACTTT
cdr3_aa: CASSYDRVQSPLHF

clone_size: NA
v_call: TRBV6-2/TRBV6-3
d_call: NA
j_call: TRBJ1-5
cdr3_nt: TGTGCCAGCAGCCCCCACAGGGCCCAGCCCCAGCATTTT
cdr3_aa: CASSPHRAQPQHF

clone_size: NA
v_call: TRBV20-1
d_call: NA
j_call: TRBJ1-1
cdr3_nt: TGCAGTGCCCAGGGGAACACTGAAGCTTTCTTT
cdr3_aa: CSAQGNTEAFF

clone_size: NA
v_call: TRBV4-3
d_call: NA
j_call: TRBJ2-3
cdr3_nt: TGCGCCAGCAGCCAAGCGCAGGCAAGAGATACGCAGTATTTT
cdr3_aa: CASSQAQARDTQYF

clone_size: NA
v_call: TRBV6-5
d_call: NA
j_call: TRBJ2-1
cdr3_nt: TGTGCCAGCAGTTACTCCCAGGGGTTGAACCACAATGAGCAGTTCTTC
cdr3_aa: CASSYSQGLNHNEQFF

clone_size: few
v_call: TRBV14
d_call: NA
j_call: TRBJ1-6
cdr3_nt: TGTGCCAGCAGCCCCACCGGCGGTCTTAATTCACCCCTCCACTTT
cdr3_aa: CASSPTGGLNSPLHF

clone_size: once
v_call: TRBV19
d_call: NA
j_call: TRBJ2-6
cdr3_nt: TGTGCCAGTAGTCTTGGGGCCAACGTCCTGACTTTC
cdr3_aa: CASSLGANVLTF

clone_size: NA
v_call: TRBV11-1
d_call: NA
j_call: TRBJ1-2
cdr3_nt: TGTGCCAGCAGCCAGGACAGTTTCCCCGCATCCTATGGCTACACCTTC
cdr3_aa: CASSQDSFPASYGYTF

clone_size: NA
v_call: TRBV5-6
d_call: NA
j_call: TRBJ1-3
cdr3_nt: TGTGCCAGCAGCTTCGGCGAGGACACCTTCTCTGGAAACACCATATATTTT
cdr3_aa: CASSFGEDTFSGNTIYF

clone_size: NA
v_call: TRBV30
d_call: NA
j_call: TRBJ1-1
cdr3_nt: TGTGCCTGGAGTGTAGTACTACTGAACACTGAAGCTTTCTTT
cdr3_aa: CAWSVVLLNTEAFF

clone_size: NA
v_call: TRBV30
d_call: NA
j_call: TRBJ1-6
cdr3_nt: TGTGCCTGGAGTGAGGGACACCGTTCTACTAATTCACCCCTCCACTTT
cdr3_aa: CAWSEGHRSTNSPLHF

clone_size: NA
v_call: TRBV2
d_call: NA
j_call: TRBJ2-7
cdr3_nt: TGTGCCAGCAGCCGGGACATTCCGTACTTC
cdr3_aa: CASSRDIPYF

clone_size: NA
v_call: TRBV29-1
d_call: NA
j_call: TRBJ2-3
cdr3_nt: TGCAGCGTTGTTGTGGGGGGGGGCCGAGATACGCAGTATTTT
cdr3_aa: CSVVVGGGRDTQYF

clone_size: NA
v_call: TRBV27
d_call: TRBD2
j_call: TRBJ2-1
cdr3_nt: TGTGCCAGCGGCCTGCTAGCGGGGGGGCAGGATGAGCAGTTCTTC
cdr3_aa: CASGLLAGGQDEQFF

clone_size: NA
v_call: TRBV25-1
d_call: TRBD1
j_call: TRBJ1-6
cdr3_nt: TGTGCCAGCGCAGTCAGGGGACAGGGGGCTTCACCCCTCCACTTT
cdr3_aa: CASAVRGQGASPLHF

clone_size: NA
v_call: TRBV12-3/TRBV12-4
d_call: TRBD2
j_call: TRBJ2-1
cdr3_nt: TGTGCCAGCAGTTTCAGTTTAGCGGGGTTATGGTTCTTC
cdr3_aa: CASSFSLAGLWFF

clone_size: NA
v_call: TRBV19
d_call: TRBD1
j_call: TRBJ2-3
cdr3_nt: TGTGCCAGTAGTAAAAGGGACAGGGGGAGCACAGATACGCAGTATTTT
cdr3_aa: CASSKRDRGSTDTQYF

clone_size: NA
v_call: TRBV2
d_call: TRBD1
j_call: TRBJ2-7
cdr3_nt: TGTGCCCGCCGGGGGGGACAGGGGGGTCCCTACGAGCAGTACTTC
cdr3_aa: CARRGGQGGPYEQYF

clone_size: once
v_call: TRBV6-5
d_call: TRBD2
j_call: TRBJ2-2
cdr3_nt: TGTGCCAGCAGCCTTATAGCGGGGGAGCGCGGGGAGCTGTTTTTT
cdr3_aa: CASSLIAGERGELFF

clone_size: NA
v_call: TRBV11-2
d_call: NA
j_call: TRBJ1-3
cdr3_nt: TGTGCCAGCACCCCCACGCTGGGGCATGGAAACACCATATATTTT
cdr3_aa: CASTPTLGHGNTIYF

clone_size: NA
v_call: TRBV6-6
d_call: TRBD1
j_call: TRBJ1-1
cdr3_nt: TGTGCCAGCCATTACAGGGGAGACACTGAAGCTTTCTTT
cdr3_aa: CASHYRGDTEAFF

clone_size: NA
v_call: TRBV19
d_call: TRBD1
j_call: TRBJ1-2
cdr3_nt: TGTGCCAGTAGGGACAGGCTAAACTATGGCTACACCTTC
cdr3_aa: CASRDRLNYGYTF

clone_size: NA
v_call: TRBV11-2
d_call: TRBD1
j_call: TRBJ1-4
cdr3_nt: TGTGCCAGCAGCCCCGGAGGAGGGGGCGCCTTGGCAACTAATGAAAAACTGTTTTTT
cdr3_aa: CASSPGGGGALATNEKLFF

clone_size: NA
v_call: TRBV7-9
d_call: NA
j_call: TRBJ2-7
cdr3_nt: TGTGCCAGCAGCTCCCCCCGCCTGGGGGGATTGGCCTACGAGCAGTACTTC
cdr3_aa: CASSSPRLGGLAYEQYF

clone_size: NA
v_call: TRBV19
d_call: NA
j_call: TRBJ1-5
cdr3_nt: TGTGCCAGTAGTATTAAGCGGTCGGGCAGCGTTCAGCCCCAGCATTTT
cdr3_aa: CASSIKRSGSVQPQHF

clone_size: NA
v_call: TRBV7-2
d_call: NA
j_call: TRBJ2-1
cdr3_nt: TGTGCCAGCAGCTTAGCGAGCAGGGGCGCCTACAATGAGCAGTTCTTC
cdr3_aa: CASSLASRGAYNEQFF

clone_size: NA
v_call: TRBV5-5
d_call: TRBD1
j_call: TRBJ1-5
cdr3_nt: TGTGCCAGCAGCCCGGGACAGGGGAGAAGCAATCAGCCCCAGCATTTT
cdr3_aa: CASSPGQGRSNQPQHF

clone_size: NA
v_call: TRBV7-2
d_call: NA
j_call: TRBJ1-5
cdr3_nt: TGTGCCAGCAGCTTGGACATTTGGGCCCGGCCCCAGCATTTT
cdr3_aa: CASSLDIWARPQHF

clone_size: NA
v_call: TRBV29-1
d_call: NA
j_call: TRBJ2-2
cdr3_nt: TGCAGCGCGGACACAGGGACGTACACCGGGGAGCTGTTTTTT
cdr3_aa: CSADTGTYTGELFF